One sample yielded the 22 T cell receptor beta chains listed below, sequenced in a study of CD8 T cells in ankylosing spondylitis. TCRdb called the 5' RACE reads again in MiXCR, with one record for every CDR3 protein. The sample yields a few hundred thousand distinct CDR3 sequences, approximately 20% seen once. Sequencing was performed on blood, either unsorted or a sorted T cell fraction (not recorded which). Every receptor here comes from a male donor with ankylosing spondylitis or in good health (not recorded which).

This clonotype occurred a few times. The CDR3 reads CASSVDGRVETQYF. DNA for the CDR3: TGTGCCAGCAGCGTAGACGGCAGGGTGGAGACCCAGTACTTC. This rearrangement joins TRBV9 to TRBJ2-5; TRBD1 is a possible D gene (5 bases). V lost 0 bases to trimming and J lost 5 bases, with 11 bases between them. This CDR3 spans 14 amino acids. Germline values: CDR1 SGDLS, CDR2 YYNGEE.

This chain joins TRBV27 and TRBJ2-3, with D unclear. Germline lookup yields CDR1 MNHEY and CDR2 SMNVEV (reference sequence). The V end lost 2 bases, the J end lost 8 bases, and 8 bases lay between the germline ends. The CDR3 sequence is 12 residues long. CDR3: CASSLMTGTQYF. The CDR3 DNA is TGTGCCAGCAGTTTAATGACGGGTACGCAGTATTTT.

This clonotype was counted only a few times. This chain connects TRBV4-2 to TRBJ2-5; D might be TRBD1 (5 bases). The CDR3 covers 16 residues. The germline CDR1 and CDR2 sequences are LGHNA and YNFKEQ. Trimming stripped 0 bases from V and 4 bases from J, with 15 bases between. This CDR3 is CASSQDPVRVGETQYF. The CDR3 bases are TGTGCCAGCAGCCAAGATCCAGTCAGGGTCGGAGAGACCCAGTACTTC.

This clonotype was counted only a few times. This chain joins TRBV29-1 and TRBJ2-7; 8 positions match TRBD1. The CDR3 extends over 14 amino acids. J lost 2 bases, V lost 3 bases, and 6 bases had no gene match. Per the germline V gene, CDR1 is SQVTM and CDR2 is ANQGSEA. The CDR3 reads CSVELGDRPYEQYF. CDR3 nucleotides: TGCAGCGTTGAGTTGGGGGACAGGCCCTACGAGCAGTACTTC.

The chain recombines TRBV5-1 with TRBJ2-1; 8 nucleotides agree with TRBD2. The germline V gene encodes CDR1 SGHRS and CDR2 YFSETQ. The CDR3 has 17 residues. Trimming took 0 bases from V and 5 from J; bases not matched to a gene: 10. In DNA form, the CDR3 reads TGCGCCAGCAGCTTGGACATAGCGGGATGGGGCCACAATGAGCAGTTCTTC. Translation gives CASSLDIAGWGHNEQFF.

This clonotype came up a few times. The V and J genes are TRBV9 and TRBJ2-7; D may be TRBD1 (5 bases). This CDR3 contains 15 residues. In germline, CDR1 is SGDLS, CDR2 YYNGEE. V gave up 2 bases and J gave up 0 bases, with 12 bases separating them. The CDR3 reads CASSVAGQGSYEQYF. The CDR3, as DNA: TGTGCCAGCAGCGTCGCCGGACAAGGCTCCTACGAGCAGTACTTC.

This clonotype has more than one count but fewer than ten. This sequence joins TRBV4-1 and TRBJ2-1; D is uncertain. Germline assignment: CDR1 MGHRA and CDR2 YSYEKL. The CDR3 runs 15 residues. The V and J ends lost 0 bases and 4 bases respectively, with 10 bases between them. The CDR3, as DNA: TGCGCCAGCAGCCAAGATCAGGTCAGGTACAATGAGCAGTTCTTC. As protein: CASSQDQVRYNEQFF.

This clonotype was observed a handful of times. The chain uses TRBV4-3 and TRBJ2-5; D possibly matches TRBD1 or TRBD2 (5 bases each). The CDR3 is 14 residues long. V was cut by 4 bases and J by 5 bases, with 14 bases left in between. CDR1 LGHNA and CDR2 YSLEER come from the germline V gene. CDR3 in amino acids: CASSRDLEEETQYF. CDR3 bases: TGCGCCAGCAGCCGGGACCTGGAGGAGGAGACCCAGTACTTC.

This clonotype appeared a few times. The chain employs TRBV12-3 or TRBV12-4 and TRBJ2-7, with D maybe TRBD1 (5 bases). V was trimmed by 1 base and J by 0 bases, leaving 10 bases between them. The CDR3 is made up of 15 amino acids. CDR3 sequence (DNA): TGTGCCAGCAGTTTAGGACAGAGAAGCTCCTACGAGCAGTACTTC. Protein product: CASSLGQRSSYEQYF.

V gene TRBV5-1 combines with J gene TRBJ1-4, with unresolved D. CDR3 length: 18 residues. V lost 4 bases, J lost 0 bases, and 19 bases lay in between. From germline, CDR1 is SGHRS and CDR2 YFSETQ. The CDR3 loop reads CASSAKPSEKATNEKLFF. The CDR3, as DNA: TGCGCCAGCAGCGCGAAACCCTCGGAGAAAGCAACTAATGAAAAACTGTTTTTT. Variable domain in full (rest from reference TRBV5-1 and TRBJ1-4): KAGVTQTPRYLIKTRGQQVTLSCSPISGHRSVSWYQQTPGQGLQFLFEYFSETQRNKGNFPGRFSGRQFSNSRSEMNVSTLELGDSALYLCASSAKPSEKATNEKLFFGSGTQLSVL.

The chain couples TRBV15 to TRBJ1-4; 7 bases align to TRBD1. The V and J ends lost 1 base and 3 bases, in that order; junction bases with no gene match: 5. The CDR3 loop spans 16 amino acids. Germline assignment: CDR1 LNHNV and CDR2 YYDKDF (reference sequence). CDR3 loop: CATSRVSGTANEKLFF. The CDR3 DNA reads as TGTGCCACCAGCAGAGTCTCCGGGACAGCTAATGAAAAACTGTTTTTT. Drawing the rest from reference TRBV15 and TRBJ1-4, the complete variable domain is DAMVIQNPRYQVTQFGKPVTLSCSQTLNHNVMYWYQQKSSQAPKLLFHYYDKDFNNEADTPDNFQSRRPNTSFCFLDIRSPGLGDTAMYLCATSRVSGTANEKLFFGSGTQLSVL.

A few counts support this clonotype. The chain combines TRBV4-2 with TRBJ1-2; D gene uncertain. Per the germline V gene, CDR1 is LGHNA and CDR2 is YNFKEQ. There are 15 residues in the CDR3. Deletions cut 0 bases from V and 4 bases from J, with 12 bases between. The CDR3 reads CASSQDEVRSYGYTF. CDR3 sequence (DNA): TGTGCCAGCAGCCAAGATGAAGTCAGGAGCTATGGCTACACCTTC.

The CDR3 sequence: CASSLGLYTGELFF. As DNA, the CDR3 is TGTGCCAGCAGTTTGGGGTTATACACCGGGGAGCTGTTTTTT. This chain uses TRBV27 with TRBJ2-2; D unresolved. Germline CDR1 is MNHEY and CDR2 is SMNVEV (reference sequence). This CDR3 comprises 14 residues. V was trimmed by 3 bases and J by 3 bases, leaving 8 bases between them.

This clonotype was detected only a few times. The chain combines TRBV29-1 with TRBJ2-7; 12 nucleotides agree with TRBD1. Per the germline V gene, CDR1 is SQVTM and CDR2 is ANQGSEA. V shed 4 bases, J shed 0 bases, and the junction held 4 bases outside the gene matches. The CDR3 covers 15 residues. CDR3 in DNA: TGCAGCGTTGGGGGACAGGGGGCTTTCTCCTACGAGCAGTACTTC. Residues: CSVGGQGAFSYEQYF.

The V gene is TRBV13, the J gene TRBJ2-1; either TRBD1 or TRBD2 may fit D (5 bases each). Trimming left V 5 bases short and J 7 bases short, with 9 bases between. CDR3 length: 12 residues. Germline V gene lookup returns CDR1 PRHDT and CDR2 FYEKMQ (reference sequence). CDR3 nucleotide sequence: TGTGCCAGCAGCCGAGGGGTTAATGAGCAGTTCTTC. As protein: CASSRGVNEQFF. Full variable domain (remainder filled in from reference TRBV13 and TRBJ2-1): AAGVIQSPRHLIKEKRETATLKCYPIPRHDTVYWYQQGPGQDPQFLISFYEKMQSDKGSIPDRFSAQQFSDYHSELNMSSLELGDSALYFCASSRGVNEQFFGPGTRLTVL.

In this sample, this clonotype turned up many times. This chain joins TRBV6-5 and TRBJ2-7; D may be TRBD1 (5 bases). The CDR3 has 14 amino acids. CDR1 is MNHEY and CDR2 is SVGAGI in the germline V gene. The V gene lost 0 bases and the J gene lost 4 bases, with 10 bases spanning the gap. CDR3 loop: CASSYSDDSYEQYF. The CDR3 bases are TGTGCCAGCAGTTACTCCGACGACAGTTACGAGCAGTACTTC.

The gene calls are TRBV7-6 and TRBJ2-5; 13 bases map to TRBD2. CDR1 is SGHVS, CDR2 FNYEAQ, per germline. V shed 4 bases, J shed 5 bases, and the junction held 4 bases outside the gene matches. The CDR3 totals 15 residues. The CDR3, as DNA: TGTGCCAGCAGCTCACTAGCGGGAGGGCTTGAGACCCAGTACTTC. Residues: CASSSLAGGLETQYF.

This clonotype was detected a few times. The CDR3 region is CASSQDLTRNTGELFF. CDR3 bases: TGTGCCAGCAGCCAAGATCTTACTAGAAACACCGGGGAGCTGTTTTTT. The rearrangement joins TRBV3-1 to TRBJ2-2; tentative D call: TRBD2 (5 bases). This CDR3 is built from 16 residues. In germline, CDR1 is LGHDT, CDR2 YNNKEL (reference sequence). Trimming left V 0 bases short and J 2 bases short, with 10 bases between.

The rearrangement uses TRBV4-1 and TRBJ2-7, with D possibly being TRBD2 (5 bases). In germline, CDR1 is MGHRA, CDR2 YSYEKL. Trimming pared 0 bases from V and 2 bases from J, leaving 14 bases between. The CDR3 is made up of 16 amino acids. The CDR3 DNA sequence: TGCGCCAGCAGCCAAGATCTAGGCCAGCGGACCTACGAGCAGTACTTC. Its translation: CASSQDLGQRTYEQYF.

This clonotype has only a few counts. The CDR3 DNA sequence: TGCGCCAGCAGCCCCCGGGACAGCACCTACGAGCAGTACTTC. Amino acids: CASSPRDSTYEQYF. The chain recombines TRBV4-1 with TRBJ2-7, with 7 nucleotides matching TRBD1. The V gene end was trimmed by 4 bases and the J gene end by 2 bases; junction bases not matched to a gene: 5. Germline values: CDR1 MGHRA, CDR2 YSYEKL. This CDR3 comprises 14 residues.

This clonotype turned up a few times. The V call is TRBV6-2 or TRBV6-3, the J call TRBJ2-7; D not certain. This CDR3 region has 13 residues. V dropped 0 bases and J dropped 4 bases, with 7 bases sitting between them. Germline CDR1 reads MNHEY; CDR2 reads SVGEGT. This chain's CDR3 is CASSYSFGYEQYF. The CDR3 DNA follows: TGTGCCAGCAGTTACTCTTTCGGATACGAGCAGTACTTC.

This clonotype was counted between two and nine times. A read error is possible here, since a much larger clone lies one base away. V usage is TRBV28 and J usage is TRBJ2-7, with D uncertain. Germline V lookup: CDR1 MDHEN, CDR2 SYDVKM. V dropped 8 bases and J dropped 2 bases, with 4 bases sitting between them. This CDR3 comprises 10 residues. CDR3 in amino acids: CASGAYEQYF. The CDR3 DNA reads TGTGCCAGCGGAGCCTACGAGCAGTACTTC.